These 17 T cell receptor beta chains share one sample of origin, sequenced in a study of cytomegalovirus exposure and HLA in healthy donors. The method was immunoSEQ multiplex PCR; TCRdb's version includes in-frame clones alone and lacks a portion of them. Of 250,000 or so clones in the sample, around 90% are singletons; the top ten hold around 0.34%. The sequencing input was PBMCs. Source of these receptors: a woman under 30 in good health and CMV-seronegative.

CDR3 nucleotide sequence: TGTGCCAGCAGTTACTCGGGGAGGACTAATGAAAAACTGTTTTTT. Its protein product is CASSYSGRTNEKLFF. The rearrangement joins TRBV6-6 to TRBJ1-4; no firm D call. The germline V gene has CDR1 MNHNY and CDR2 SVGAGI (reference sequence). The V end lost 0 bases, the J end lost 2 bases, and 7 bases lay between the germline ends. The CDR3 runs 15 residues.

The chain has TRBV7-9 and TRBJ2-3; TRBD2 agrees at 10 bases. The V gene's germline CDR1 is SEHNR and CDR2 FQNEAQ (reference sequence). The CDR3 is 17 amino acids. V lost 2 bases and J lost 3; bases outside the gene matches: 8. The CDR3 here is CASSLQKTSGVTDTQYF. CDR3 sequence (DNA): TGTGCCAGCAGCTTACAAAAAACTAGCGGGGTGACAGATACGCAGTATTTT. Looking up the rest from reference TRBV7-9 and TRBJ2-3 gives the full variable domain: DTGVSQNPRHKITKRGQNVTFRCDPISEHNRLYWYRQTLGQGPEFLTYFQNEAQLEKSRLLSDRFSAERPKGSFSTLEIQRTEQGDSAMYLCASSLQKTSGVTDTQYFGPGTRLTVL.

In this sample, this clone turned up a few times. The rearrangement uses TRBV11-2 and TRBJ2-7; no reliable D call. The V gene lost 4 bases and the J gene lost 1 base, with 20 bases spanning the gap. This CDR3 contains 17 residues. Germline-derived CDR1 and CDR2 are SGHAT and FQNNGV. CDR3 DNA sequence: TGTGCCAGCAGCTATTCCGCCCCTGACATACAGTCCTACGAGCAGTACGTC. Translated, it gives CASSYSAPDIQSYEQYV.

In regard to this clone: At one boundary the junction diverges from the germline segment, which might be a read error. The genes are TRBV7-2 and TRBJ2-2; 11 bases fit TRBD2. The germline V gene encodes CDR1 SGHTA and CDR2 FQGNSA. The CDR3 runs 15 residues. This CDR3 reads CASSLAGGSSGELFF. CDR3 nucleotides: TGTGCCAGCAGCCTAGCGGGGGGATCATCCGGGGAGCTGTTTTTT.

The chain joins TRBV5-1 to TRBJ2-5, with 10 bases identical to TRBD2. The junction had 3 bases not matched to a gene; V was cut back by 0 bases and J by 1 base. Germline V gene lookup returns CDR1 SGHRS and CDR2 YFSETQ. The CDR3 contains 16 residues. The CDR3 loop is CASSLVTSGAQETQYF. The CDR3 DNA reads TGCGCCAGCAGCTTGGTTACTAGCGGGGCCCAAGAGACCCAGTACTTC.

The CDR3 spells CASSLILRGDSYEQYF. CDR3 nucleotide sequence: TGTGCCAGCAGCTTGATTCTACGGGGAGATTCCTACGAGCAGTACTTC. The gene calls are TRBV5-6 and TRBJ2-7; possible D gene TRBD2, 5 bases. The ends were cut back, 1 base at V and 1 base at J, with 15 bases in the middle. This CDR3 region has 16 residues. The germline CDR1 and CDR2 sequences are SGHDT and YYEEEE.

The chain is built from TRBV7-9 and TRBJ1-3; D perhaps matches TRBD1 (5 bases). Looked up from germline, CDR1 is SEHNR and CDR2 is FQNEAQ (reference sequence). Trimming left V 5 bases short and J 4 bases short, with 15 bases between. CDR3 length: 15 amino acids. The CDR3 sequence: CASSPPAGFGNTIYF. CDR3 bases: TGTGCCAGCAGCCCCCCCGCAGGGTTCGGAAACACCATATATTTT.

The chain carries TRBV6-5 and TRBJ2-1; TRBD2 agrees at 8 bases. Germline V gene data show CDR1 as MNHEY and CDR2 as SVGAGI. The V gene end was trimmed by 6 bases and the J gene end by 6 bases; junction bases not matched to a gene: 4. The CDR3 extends over 13 amino acids. CDR3 protein: CASRHAGGNEQFF. For the CDR3, the DNA is TGTGCCAGCAGACACGCGGGGGGCAATGAGCAGTTCTTC.

In nucleotides, the CDR3 is TGTGCCAGCAGCCCCGGGACAGGGACCTACAATGAGCAGTTCTTC. Amino acid sequence: CASSPGTGTYNEQFF. The chain joins TRBV6-5 to TRBJ2-1; TRBD1 aligns across 9 bases. Looked up from germline, CDR1 is MNHEY and CDR2 is SVGAGI. The CDR3 sequence is 15 residues long. The V and J ends lost 6 bases and 2 bases, in that order; junction bases with no gene match: 5.

This clone occurred once. The CDR3 loop is CASSPELRGGRLETQYF. DNA of the CDR3: TGCGCCAGCAGCCCCGAATTGCGGGGGGGCCGGTTGGAGACCCAGTACTTC. The V gene is TRBV5-1, the J gene TRBJ2-5, with TRBD2 matching over 9 bases. J lost 5 bases, V lost 4 bases, and 15 bases had no gene match. This CDR3 region has 17 residues. From germline, CDR1 is SGHRS and CDR2 YFSETQ.

CDR3 region: CASSVSLDTQYF. CDR3 bases: TGTGCCAGCAGCGTTTCCTTGGATACGCAGTATTTT. The V gene is TRBV9, the J gene TRBJ2-3, with D hard to call. The CDR3 runs 12 residues. In germline, CDR1 is SGDLS, CDR2 YYNGEE. V was trimmed by 2 bases and J by 6 bases, leaving 7 bases between them. Complete variable domain (other parts from reference TRBV9 and TRBJ2-3): DSGVTQTPKHLITATGQRVTLRCSPRSGDLSVYWYQQSLDQGLQFLIQYYNGEERAKGNILERFSAQQFPDLHSELNLSSLELGDSALYFCASSVSLDTQYFGPGTRLTVL.

This clone occurred a few times. The chain's CDR3 is CASSQGSLVAGGSNTGELFF. The CDR3 bases are TGCGCCAGCAGCCAAGGTAGCTTGGTAGCGGGGGGGTCGAACACCGGGGAGCTGTTTTTT. The genes are TRBV4-1 and TRBJ2-2; 11 positions match TRBD2. J lost 0 bases, V lost 1 base, and 10 bases had no gene match. The CDR3 runs to 20 residues. CDR1 MGHRA and CDR2 YSYEKL come from the germline V gene.

The chain employs TRBV6-5 and TRBJ2-5, with 8 bases lining up with TRBD2. The CDR3 consists of 16 residues. V dropped 1 base and J dropped 3; count of bases not matched to a gene: 7. Germline values: CDR1 MNHEY, CDR2 SVGAGI. CDR3 nucleotide sequence: TGTGCCAGCAGTTACTTTAGCGGGGCGGTCAAAGAGACCCAGTACTTC. Its translation is CASSYFSGAVKETQYF.

V and J are TRBV7-9 and TRBJ2-7, with a tentative D call TRBD1 (7 bases). CDR1 and CDR2 (germline): SEHNR, FQNEAQ (reference sequence). There are 15 residues in the CDR3. The V end lost 5 bases, the J end lost 3 bases, and 17 bases lay between the germline ends. The DNA for the CDR3 is TGTGCCAGCAGCCCCCCGGGGCAGGGGGGCTACGAGCAGTACTTC. Translating it yields CASSPPGQGGYEQYF.

This clone was counted a single time. The chain employs TRBV6-5 and TRBJ2-7; unclear D gene. Germline V gene lookup returns CDR1 MNHEY and CDR2 SVGAGI. V was trimmed by 8 bases and J by 2 bases, leaving 10 bases between them. There are 12 residues in the CDR3. The CDR3 here is CASQAGTYEQYF. CDR3 bases: TGTGCCAGCCAGGCCGGCACCTACGAGCAGTACTTC.

This chain connects TRBV5-6 to TRBJ1-1; 11 bases fit TRBD1. The germline CDR1 and CDR2 sequences are SGHDT and YYEEEE. The CDR3 is 14 residues long. V lost 4 bases to trimming and J lost 4 bases; unmatched junction nucleotides: 3. Written as DNA, the CDR3 is TGTGCCAGCAGCCCAGGACAGGGGGCCACTGAAGCTTTCTTT. Translating it yields CASSPGQGATEAFF.

This clone appeared a few times. This sequence joins TRBV5-1 and TRBJ2-7; 8 nucleotides match TRBD1. Germline CDR1 is SGHRS and CDR2 is YFSETQ. The CDR3 has 15 amino acids. V lost 0 bases, J lost 3 bases, and 5 bases stayed unmatched. CDR3 protein: CASSLAVGQGYEQYF. CDR3 in DNA: TGCGCCAGCAGCTTGGCTGTCGGACAGGGCTACGAGCAGTACTTC. Combining the CDR3 with reference TRBV5-1 and TRBJ2-7 gives the whole variable domain KAGVTQTPRYLIKTRGQQVTLSCSPISGHRSVSWYQQTPGQGLQFLFEYFSETQRNKGNFPGRFSGRQFSNSRSEMNVSTLELGDSALYLCASSLAVGQGYEQYFGPGTRLTVT.